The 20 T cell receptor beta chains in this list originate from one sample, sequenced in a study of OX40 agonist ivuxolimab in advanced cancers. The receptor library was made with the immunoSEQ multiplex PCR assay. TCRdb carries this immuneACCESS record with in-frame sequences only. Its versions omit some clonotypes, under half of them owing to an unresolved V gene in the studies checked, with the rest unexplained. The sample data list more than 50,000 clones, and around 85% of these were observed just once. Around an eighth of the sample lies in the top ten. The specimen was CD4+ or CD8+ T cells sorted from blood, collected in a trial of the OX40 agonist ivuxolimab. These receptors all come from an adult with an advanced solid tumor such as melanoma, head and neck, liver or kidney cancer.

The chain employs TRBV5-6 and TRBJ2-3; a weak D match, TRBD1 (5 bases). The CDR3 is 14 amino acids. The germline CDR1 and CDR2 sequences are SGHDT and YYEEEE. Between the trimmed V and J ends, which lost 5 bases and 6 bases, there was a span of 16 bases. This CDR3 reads CASSIGQGIDTQYF. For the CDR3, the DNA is TGTGCCAGCAGTATCGGGCAGGGAATCGATACGCAGTATTTT. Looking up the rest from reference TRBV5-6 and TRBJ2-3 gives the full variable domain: DAGVTQSPTHLIKTRGQQVTLRCSPKSGHDTVSWYQQALGQGPQFIFQYYEEEERQRGNFPDRFSGHQFPNYSSELNVNALLLGDSALYLCASSIGQGIDTQYFGPGTRLTVL.

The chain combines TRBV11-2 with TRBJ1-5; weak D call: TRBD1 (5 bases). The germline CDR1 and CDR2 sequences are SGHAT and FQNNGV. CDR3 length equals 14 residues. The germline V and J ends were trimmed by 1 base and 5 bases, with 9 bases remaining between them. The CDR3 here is CASSLVGTDQPQHF. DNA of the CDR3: TGTGCCAGCAGCTTAGTAGGGACCGATCAGCCCCAGCATTTT.

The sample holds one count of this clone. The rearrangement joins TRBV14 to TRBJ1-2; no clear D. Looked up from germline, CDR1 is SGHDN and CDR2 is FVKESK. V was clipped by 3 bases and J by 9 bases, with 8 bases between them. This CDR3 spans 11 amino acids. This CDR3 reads CASSHEGSYTF. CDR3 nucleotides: TGTGCCAGCAGCCACGAAGGTAGCTACACCTTC. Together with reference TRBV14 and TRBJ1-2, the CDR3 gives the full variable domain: EAGVTQFPSHSVIEKGQTVTLRCDPISGHDNLYWYRRVMGKEIKFLLHFVKESKQDESGMPNNRFLAERTGGTYSTLKVQPAELEDSGVYFCASSHEGSYTFGSGTRLTVV.

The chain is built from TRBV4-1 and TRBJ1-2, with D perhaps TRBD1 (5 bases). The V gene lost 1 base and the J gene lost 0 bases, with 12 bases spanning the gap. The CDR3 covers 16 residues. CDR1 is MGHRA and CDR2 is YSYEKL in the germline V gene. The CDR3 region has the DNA TGCGCCAGCAGCCAAGGCGCGGCGGGGCCTAACTATGGCTACACCTTC. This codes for CASSQGAAGPNYGYTF.

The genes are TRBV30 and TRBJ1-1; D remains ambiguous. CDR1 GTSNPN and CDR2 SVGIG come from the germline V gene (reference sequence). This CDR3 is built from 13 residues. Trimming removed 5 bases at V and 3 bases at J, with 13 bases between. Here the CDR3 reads CAWGLGKDTEAFF. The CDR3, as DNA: TGTGCCTGGGGCCTCGGGAAGGACACTGAAGCTTTCTTT.

CDR3 amino acids: CAWSFSQAPGQGNTGELFF. The CDR3, as DNA: TGTGCCTGGAGTTTTTCTCAGGCCCCGGGACAGGGAAACACCGGGGAGCTGTTTTTT. The genes are TRBV30 and TRBJ2-2, with 9 positions matching TRBD1. This CDR3 has 19 residues. Germline CDR1 GTSNPN, CDR2 SVGIG (reference sequence). The V and J ends lost 2 bases and 2 bases, in that order; junction bases with no gene match: 15.

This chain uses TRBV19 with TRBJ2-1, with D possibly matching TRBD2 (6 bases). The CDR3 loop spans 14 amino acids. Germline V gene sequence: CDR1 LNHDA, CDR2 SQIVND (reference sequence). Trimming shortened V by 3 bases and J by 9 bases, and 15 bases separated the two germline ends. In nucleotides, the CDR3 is TGTGCCAGTAGTATTGCTAGCGTGGCAAGTGAGCAGTTCTTC. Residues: CASSIASVASEQFF.

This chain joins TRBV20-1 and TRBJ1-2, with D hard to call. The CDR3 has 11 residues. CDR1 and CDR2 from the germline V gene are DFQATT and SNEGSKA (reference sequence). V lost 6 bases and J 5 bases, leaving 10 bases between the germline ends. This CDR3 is CSADGRYGYTF. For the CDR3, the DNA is TGCAGTGCCGACGGGCGATATGGCTACACCTTC.

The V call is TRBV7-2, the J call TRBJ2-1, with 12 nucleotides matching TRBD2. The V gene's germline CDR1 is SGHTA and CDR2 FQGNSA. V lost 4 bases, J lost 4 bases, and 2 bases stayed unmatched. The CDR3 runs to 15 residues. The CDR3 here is CASSSTSGSYNEQFF. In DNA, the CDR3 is TGTGCCAGCAGCTCGACTAGCGGGAGTTACAATGAGCAGTTCTTC.

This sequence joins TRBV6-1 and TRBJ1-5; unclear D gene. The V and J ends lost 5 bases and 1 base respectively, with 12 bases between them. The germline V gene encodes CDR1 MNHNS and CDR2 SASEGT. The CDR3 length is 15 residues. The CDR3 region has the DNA TGTGCCAGCAGTTGGGAGGGTTGGAGCAATCAGCCCCAGCATTTT. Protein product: CASSWEGWSNQPQHF.

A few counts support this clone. The CDR3 is CASSMPGAHNEQFF. CDR3 sequence (DNA): TGTGCCAGTAGTATGCCGGGGGCCCACAATGAGCAGTTCTTC. The chain employs TRBV19 and TRBJ2-1; D tentatively fits TRBD1 or TRBD2 (6 bases each). The CDR3 has 14 residues. V lost 3 bases to trimming and J lost 5 bases, with 11 bases between them. Germline V gene sequence: CDR1 LNHDA, CDR2 SQIVND (reference sequence).

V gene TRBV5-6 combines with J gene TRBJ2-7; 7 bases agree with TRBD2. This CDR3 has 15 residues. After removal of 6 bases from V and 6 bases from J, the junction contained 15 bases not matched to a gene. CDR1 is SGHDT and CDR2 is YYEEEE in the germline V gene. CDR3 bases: TGTGCCAGCACCTGGGGGGGTGTGAGACGCAGCGAGCAGTACTTC. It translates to CASTWGGVRRSEQYF.

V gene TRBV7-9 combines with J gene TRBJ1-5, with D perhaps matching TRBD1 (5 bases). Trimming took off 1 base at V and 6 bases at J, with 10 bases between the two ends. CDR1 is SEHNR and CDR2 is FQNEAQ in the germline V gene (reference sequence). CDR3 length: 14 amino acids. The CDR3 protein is CASSLGQRFQPQHF. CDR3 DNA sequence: TGTGCCAGCAGCTTAGGACAGAGGTTTCAGCCCCAGCATTTT.

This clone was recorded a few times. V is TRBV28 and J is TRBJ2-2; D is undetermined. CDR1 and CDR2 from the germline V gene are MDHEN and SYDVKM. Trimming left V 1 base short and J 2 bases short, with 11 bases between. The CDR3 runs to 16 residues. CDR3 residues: CASSLSGSLNTGELFF. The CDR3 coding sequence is TGTGCCAGCAGTTTATCCGGTAGCCTAAACACCGGGGAGCTGTTTTTT.

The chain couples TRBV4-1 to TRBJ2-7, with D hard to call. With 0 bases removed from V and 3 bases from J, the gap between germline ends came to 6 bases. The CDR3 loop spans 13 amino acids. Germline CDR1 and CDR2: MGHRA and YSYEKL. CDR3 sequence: CASSQDYYYEQYF. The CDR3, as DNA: TGCGCCAGCAGCCAAGATTATTACTACGAGCAGTACTTC.

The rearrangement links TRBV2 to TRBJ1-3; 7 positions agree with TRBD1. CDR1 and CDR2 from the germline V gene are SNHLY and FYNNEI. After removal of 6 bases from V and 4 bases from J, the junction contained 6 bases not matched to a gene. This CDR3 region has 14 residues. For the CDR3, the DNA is TGTGCCAGCAGGGCCACGACAGGGGGAAACACCATATATTTT. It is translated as CASRATTGGNTIYF.

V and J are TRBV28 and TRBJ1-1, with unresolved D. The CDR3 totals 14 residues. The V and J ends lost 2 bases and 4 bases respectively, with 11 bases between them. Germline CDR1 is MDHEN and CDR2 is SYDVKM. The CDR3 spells CASSLGYRVTEAFF. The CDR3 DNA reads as TGTGCCAGCAGTTTAGGGTATCGGGTCACTGAAGCTTTCTTT.

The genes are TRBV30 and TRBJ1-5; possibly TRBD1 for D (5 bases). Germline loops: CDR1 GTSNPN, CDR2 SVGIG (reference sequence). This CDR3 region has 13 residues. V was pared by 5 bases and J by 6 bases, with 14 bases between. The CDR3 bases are TGTGCCTGGGGGCAGGGCATGGGTCAGCCCCAGCATTTT. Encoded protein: CAWGQGMGQPQHF. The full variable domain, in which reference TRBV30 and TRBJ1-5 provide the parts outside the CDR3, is SQTIHQWPATLVQPVGSPLSLECTVEGTSNPNLYWYRQAAGRGLQLLFYSVGIGQISSEVPQNLSASRPQDRQFILSSKKLLLSDSGFYLCAWGQGMGQPQHFGDGTRLSIL.

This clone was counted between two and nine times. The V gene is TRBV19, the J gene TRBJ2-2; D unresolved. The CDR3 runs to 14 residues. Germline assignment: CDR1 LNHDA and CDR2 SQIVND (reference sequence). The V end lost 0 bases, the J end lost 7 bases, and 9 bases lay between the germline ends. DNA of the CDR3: TGTGCCAGTAGTATAGATCGCAGCAGCGGGGAGCTGTTTTTT. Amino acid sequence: CASSIDRSSGELFF.

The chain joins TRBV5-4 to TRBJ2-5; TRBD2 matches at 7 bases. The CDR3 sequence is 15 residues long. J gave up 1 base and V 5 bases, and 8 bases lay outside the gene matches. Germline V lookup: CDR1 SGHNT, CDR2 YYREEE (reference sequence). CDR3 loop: CASRSLASSQETQYF. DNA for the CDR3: TGTGCCAGCAGATCACTAGCGTCAAGCCAAGAGACCCAGTACTTC.